A single sample is the source of the 7 T cell receptor beta chains below, sequenced in a study of blood T cell repertoires in COVID-19. Libraries were prepared by immunoSEQ multiplex PCR; TCRdb keeps only in-frame clonotypes and omits some of them. The sample has hundreds of thousands of clones, 90% seen once. The sample comprised PBMCs or T cells enriched from blood (not recorded which). The receptors here all came from a man aged 25 to 45 who had been exposed to COVID-19.

This chain uses TRBV5-7 with TRBJ1-2; 7 positions agree with TRBD1. TRBV5-7 carries the ORF label, with uncertain function. The CDR3 runs to 17 residues. V lost 2 bases to trimming and J lost 4 bases; unmatched junction nucleotides: 14. The CDR3 protein is CASSFRFDRESTYGYTF. The CDR3 bases are TGTGCCAGCAGCTTTCGCTTCGACAGGGAATCCACCTATGGCTACACCTTC.

The rearrangement links TRBV4-3 to TRBJ2-5, with D possibly being TRBD1 (5 bases). There are 15 residues in the CDR3. The V gene's germline CDR1 is LGHNA and CDR2 YSLEER. The germline V and J ends were trimmed by 4 bases and 2 bases, with 14 bases remaining between them. The CDR3 region is CASSPGARAQETQYF. In DNA form, the CDR3 reads TGCGCCAGCAGCCCGGGCGCCAGGGCACAAGAGACCCAGTACTTC.

The J gene is TRBJ1-3, the V gene TRBV5-6; D remains unclear. The V and J ends lost 4 bases and 0 bases respectively, with 11 bases between them. Germline V CDR1 and CDR2: SGHDT, YYEEEE. This CDR3 is 15 amino acids long. Here the CDR3 reads CASSRTASSGNTIYF. The CDR3 DNA is TGTGCCAGCAGCCGGACTGCAAGCTCTGGAAACACCATATATTTT.

The chain is built from TRBV7-9 and TRBJ2-2; 10 bases align to TRBD1. The germline V gene has CDR1 SEHNR and CDR2 FQNEAQ (reference sequence). The ends lost 5 bases at V and 0 bases at J; junction bases unmatched: 6. The CDR3 contains 17 residues. Here the CDR3 DNA reads TGTGCCAGCAGCCAACCCGGACAGGGGGCGAACACCGGGGAGCTGTTTTTT. Protein product: CASSQPGQGANTGELFF. Combining the CDR3 with reference TRBV7-9 and TRBJ2-2 gives the whole variable domain DTGVSQNPRHKITKRGQNVTFRCDPISEHNRLYWYRQTLGQGPEFLTYFQNEAQLEKSRLLSDRFSAERPKGSFSTLEIQRTEQGDSAMYLCASSQPGQGANTGELFFGEGSRLTVL.

The chain employs TRBV18 and TRBJ1-1; 9 bases are a match to TRBD1. CDR1 is KGHSH and CDR2 is LQKENI in the germline V gene. This CDR3 comprises 15 residues. The J segment lost 0 bases and the V segment lost 8 bases, leaving 7 bases of the junction unmatched. Here the CDR3 reads CASAGQGGMNTEAFF. DNA for the CDR3: TGTGCCAGCGCGGGACAGGGAGGCATGAACACTGAAGCTTTCTTT.

V and J are TRBV3-1 (or the pseudogene TRBV3-2) and TRBJ1-3; TRBD1 might be the D (5 bases). The V gene's germline CDR1 is LGHDT and CDR2 YNNKEL (reference sequence). The CDR3 extends over 15 amino acids. V shed 1 base and J shed 2 bases, with 9 bases lying between them. The chain's CDR3 is CASSQGRGAGNTIYF. The CDR3 region has the DNA TGTGCCAGCAGCCAAGGAAGGGGCGCTGGAAACACCATATATTTT.

The chain carries TRBV5-1 and TRBJ2-5, with D maybe TRBD2 (5 bases). There are 14 residues in the CDR3. Trimming pared 0 bases from V and 11 bases from J, leaving 17 bases between. Germline CDR1 SGHRS, CDR2 YFSETQ. DNA for the CDR3: TGCGCCAGCAGCTTGGAAGGGCCGTTTGGGAGACAGTACTTC. It is translated as CASSLEGPFGRQYF.